The source of this T cell receptor beta chain is a study of T cell changes during pregnancy in multiple sclerosis. The CDR3 consists of 16 residues. Germline V CDR1 and CDR2: SGHDT, YYEEEE. Trimming removed 1 base from V and 7 bases from J, with 17 bases in between. TCRdb's copy holds only in-frame clones and misses some; the assay was immunoSEQ multiplex PCR. This sample carries tens of thousands of clones, around 90% of them seen once, and the ten largest clones take roughly 0.75%. The sample here was CD4+ T cells from peripheral blood mononuclear cells, taken before pregnancy. The chain employs TRBV5-6 and TRBJ1-4, with D perhaps TRBD1 (6 bases). This TCR came from a female donor with multiple sclerosis, enrolled in a pregnancy study. The CDR3 reads CASSLFARGKGEKLFF. The CDR3 bases are TGTGCCAGCAGCTTGTTCGCCAGGGGAAAGGGTGAAAAACTGTTTTTT.